Listed below are T cell receptor beta chains from one sample, sequenced in a study of technical replicates of blood from several donors. The table came from immunoSEQ multiplex PCR; TCRdb's copy has only in-frame clones and leaves some out. This table holds about 75,000 clones, approximately 96% found once. The sample consisted of T cells isolated from PBMCs. Receptor source: a human donor in good health. CDR3s include the opening cysteine and the closing phenylalanine or tryptophan. Fields, in order: V gene, clone size, D gene, J gene, CDR3 DNA, CDR3 protein. A D gene is named only where the DNA matches it firmly. The size of a clone is reported for some rows only, either as once, few or many, or as a class for expanded clones.

v_gene: TRBV30; abundance: -; d_gene: TRBD1; j_gene: TRBJ2-7; CDR3nt: TGTGCCTGGAGTAATGGACAGGGCCCCTACGAGCAGTACTTC; CDR3aa: CAWSNGQGPYEQYF
v_gene: TRBV30; abundance: -; d_gene: -; j_gene: TRBJ2-2; CDR3nt: TGTGCCTGGAGTGGCCTGAGGTGGACCGGGGAGCTGTTTTTT; CDR3aa: CAWSGLRWTGELFF
v_gene: TRBV27; abundance: -; d_gene: TRBD1; j_gene: TRBJ1-1; CDR3nt: TGTGCCAGCAGTTTGAGGGGGCTCACTGAAGCTTTCTTT; CDR3aa: CASSLRGLTEAFF
v_gene: TRBV7-9; abundance: -; d_gene: -; j_gene: TRBJ1-2; CDR3nt: TGTGCCAGCAGCTTATTGGAGTACCAATATGGCTACACCTTC; CDR3aa: CASSLLEYQYGYTF
v_gene: TRBV10-3; abundance: -; d_gene: TRBD2; j_gene: TRBJ2-5; CDR3nt: TGTGCCATTCCAGGGACTAGCGGGGAAGAGACCCAGTACTTC; CDR3aa: CAIPGTSGEETQYF
v_gene: TRBV2; abundance: -; d_gene: TRBD1; j_gene: TRBJ1-2; CDR3nt: TGTGCCAGCAACACCGGGACAGGGGGCGGGATAGGCTACACCTTC; CDR3aa: CASNTGTGGGIGYTF
v_gene: TRBV6-5; abundance: -; d_gene: TRBD1; j_gene: TRBJ1-5; CDR3nt: TGTGCCAGCAGCTTAGACAGGGACAATCAGCCCCAGCATTTT; CDR3aa: CASSLDRDNQPQHF
v_gene: TRBV11-2; abundance: once; d_gene: TRBD2; j_gene: TRBJ2-3; CDR3nt: TGTGCCAGCAGCGTCAGGACTAGCGTCCCGAGCACAGATACGCAGTATTTT; CDR3aa: CASSVRTSVPSTDTQYF
v_gene: TRBV6-1; abundance: -; d_gene: -; j_gene: TRBJ2-2; CDR3nt: TGTGCCAGCAGTCCGTCAGTCACCGGGGAGCTGTTTTTT; CDR3aa: CASSPSVTGELFF
v_gene: TRBV7-9; abundance: -; d_gene: TRBD2; j_gene: TRBJ2-7; CDR3nt: TGTGCCAGCAGCTTCGGGACTAGCGGGGGTATTGTATACGAGCAGTACTTC; CDR3aa: CASSFGTSGGIVYEQYF
v_gene: TRBV15; abundance: -; d_gene: TRBD2; j_gene: TRBJ2-1; CDR3nt: TGTGCCACCGGGGCGGGAGGCATTGAGCAGTTCTTC; CDR3aa: CATGAGGIEQFF
v_gene: TRBV6-5; abundance: -; d_gene: -; j_gene: TRBJ1-2; CDR3nt: TGTGCCAGCAGAGATAAACAGGGAGGCTACACCTTC; CDR3aa: CASRDKQGGYTF
v_gene: TRBV18; abundance: -; d_gene: -; j_gene: TRBJ1-5; CDR3nt: TGTGCCAGCTCACCAACGGGGGATAGCAATCAGCCCCAGCATTTT; CDR3aa: CASSPTGDSNQPQHF
v_gene: TRBV6-1; abundance: -; d_gene: TRBD2; j_gene: TRBJ2-2; CDR3nt: TGTGCCAGCAGTGCCACCGGGGGGGGAAACACCGGGGAGCTGTTTTTT; CDR3aa: CASSATGGGNTGELFF
v_gene: TRBV7-2; abundance: -; d_gene: TRBD2; j_gene: TRBJ2-1; CDR3nt: TGTGCCAGCAAACCGGGACTAGCGGAATACAATGAGCAGTTCTTC; CDR3aa: CASKPGLAEYNEQFF
v_gene: TRBV10-3; abundance: -; d_gene: -; j_gene: TRBJ2-3; CDR3nt: TGTGCCATTTCGGCCCGGTCTAGCGCGAGCACAGATACGCAGTATTTT; CDR3aa: CAISARSSASTDTQYF
v_gene: TRBV11-3; abundance: -; d_gene: -; j_gene: TRBJ1-1; CDR3nt: TGTGCCAGCAGCTTAGACCAGGGCACTGAAGCTTTCTTT; CDR3aa: CASSLDQGTEAFF
v_gene: TRBV28; abundance: -; d_gene: -; j_gene: TRBJ1-2; CDR3nt: TGTGCCAGCAGTTTGGGGGGGGCCTATGGCTACACCTTC; CDR3aa: CASSLGGAYGYTF
v_gene: TRBV5-6; abundance: -; d_gene: -; j_gene: TRBJ1-5; CDR3nt: TGTGCCAGCAGCTATTGGAGTCAGCCCCAGCATTTT; CDR3aa: CASSYWSQPQHF
v_gene: TRBV10-3; abundance: -; d_gene: -; j_gene: TRBJ2-7; CDR3nt: TGTGCCATCAGTGAGTCCCCTGAGCTCTCCTACGAGCAGTACTTC; CDR3aa: CAISESPELSYEQYF
v_gene: TRBV15; abundance: once; d_gene: -; j_gene: TRBJ1-5; CDR3nt: TGTGCCACCGGAGGGGAGAATAGCAATCAGCCCCAGCATTTT; CDR3aa: CATGGENSNQPQHF
v_gene: TRBV5-1; abundance: -; d_gene: -; j_gene: TRBJ1-4; CDR3nt: TGCGCCAGCACCGTCGGGACTGCTCCGGGCGAAAAACTGTTTTTT; CDR3aa: CASTVGTAPGEKLFF
v_gene: TRBV9; abundance: -; d_gene: -; j_gene: TRBJ2-7; CDR3nt: TGTGCCAGCAGCGTAGATCAGGGGACCGGCGAGCAGTACTTC; CDR3aa: CASSVDQGTGEQYF
v_gene: TRBV7-9; abundance: -; d_gene: -; j_gene: TRBJ1-1; CDR3nt: TGTGCCAGCAGCGCCGGGCAGGGCACTGAAGCTTTCTTT; CDR3aa: CASSAGQGTEAFF
v_gene: TRBV5-6; abundance: -; d_gene: -; j_gene: TRBJ2-5; CDR3nt: TGTGCCAGCAGCTTGGCCGGCAGGAGGTGGGAGACCCAGTACTTC; CDR3aa: CASSLAGRRWETQYF
v_gene: TRBV21-1; abundance: -; d_gene: -; j_gene: TRBJ1-6; CDR3nt: TGTGCCAGCAGCAAGCGGGCAGATTCACCCCTCCACTTT; CDR3aa: CASSKRADSPLHF
v_gene: TRBV30; abundance: -; d_gene: -; j_gene: TRBJ1-3; CDR3nt: TGTGCCTGGAGGCAGGGCCCTGGAAACACCATATATTTT; CDR3aa: CAWRQGPGNTIYF
v_gene: TRBV5-1; abundance: -; d_gene: TRBD1; j_gene: TRBJ1-5; CDR3nt: TGCGCCAGCAGCCTAGACAGGGATCAGCCCCAGCATTTT; CDR3aa: CASSLDRDQPQHF